A selection of T cell receptor beta chains follows, all from one sample in a study of beta chain features in type 1 diabetes. Data came from immunoSEQ multiplex PCR; TCRdb stores just in-frame clones and leaves some out. The sample shows some 410,000 clones, more than 11% of them seen only once. Sequenced: naive CD4+ T cells from blood. These receptors originate from a man aged 25 to 40 in good health. The CDR3 runs from the conserved cysteine through the conserved F or W. The D gene is left open where the match is weak. Expanded clones get a size class; other rows say once, few or many, or leave the size out.

V gene	clone size	D gene	J gene	CDR3 DNA	CDR3 protein
TRBV30	.	TRBD1	TRBJ1-1	TGTGCCTATCGACAGGGGGCTAACACTGAAGCTTTCTTT	CAYRQGANTEAFF
TRBV30	.	.	TRBJ2-3	TGTGCCTGGAGTGTAAGGATGGACACAGATACGCAGTATTTT	CAWSVRMDTDTQYF
TRBV18	.	.	TRBJ1-4	TGTGCCAGCTCACTAGGGGACACGTCGAGTGAAAAACTGTTTTTT	CASSLGDTSSEKLFF
TRBV6-6	.	.	TRBJ2-3	TGTGCCAGCAATTTGGGGTCAGATACGCAGTATTTT	CASNLGSDTQYF
TRBV19	.	.	TRBJ2-5	TGTGCCAGTCAAGACCTCCGGGAGACCCAGTACTTC	CASQDLRETQYF
TRBV6-5	few	.	TRBJ2-2	TGTGCCAGCAGTTACTTGACCGGGGAGCTGTTTTTT	CASSYLTGELFF
TRBV29-1	.	TRBD2	TRBJ2-1	TGCAGCACCCATGGTCGGGGTAGCGGGAGTTTCTACAATGAGCAGTTCTTC	CSTHGRGSGSFYNEQFF
TRBV9	.	.	TRBJ2-5	TGTGCCAGCAGCGTAGGGTCCGCACTCCCGGTGGGGACCCAGTACTTC	CASSVGSALPVGTQYF
TRBV15	few	.	TRBJ2-3	TGTGCCACCAGCGTCGCGGTAGATACGCAGTATTTT	CATSVAVDTQYF
TRBV4-3	.	.	TRBJ1-4	TGCGCCAGCAGCCAAGCCAGGGAATTCGCTAATGAAAAACTGTTTTTT	CASSQAREFANEKLFF
TRBV7-2	.	.	TRBJ2-2	TGTGCCAGCAGCTTGACTCAGGTCGACACCGGGGAGCTGTTTTTT	CASSLTQVDTGELFF
TRBV7-2	.	TRBD1	TRBJ1-5	TGTGCCAGCAGCTCCGGACAGGGTAATCAGCCCCAGCATTTT	CASSSGQGNQPQHF
TRBV5-1	.	TRBD1	TRBJ2-2	TGCGCCAGCAGCCGTCCGGGACAGGCCCACACCGGGGAGCTGTTTTTT	CASSRPGQAHTGELFF
TRBV7-9	.	.	TRBJ2-3	TGTGCCAGCAGCTTAGGTGGCACAGATACGCAGTATTTT	CASSLGGTDTQYF
TRBV30	.	.	TRBJ1-2	TGTGCCTGGAGTGTCGGGGGTGATGGCTACACCTTC	CAWSVGGDGYTF
TRBV7-8	few	.	TRBJ1-2	TGTGCCAGCAGCAACCCAGGGGTAGGCTACACCTTC	CASSNPGVGYTF
TRBV7-2	.	TRBD2	TRBJ2-1	TGTGCCAGCAGCTTGCAACTAGCGGGGAGGTACAATGAGCAGTTCTTC	CASSLQLAGRYNEQFF
TRBV6-5	few	TRBD2	TRBJ2-5	TGTGCCAGCAGTTACTCGTCTAGCGGGGAGACCCAGTACTTC	CASSYSSSGETQYF
TRBV6-6	.	.	TRBJ1-1	TGTGCCAGCAGTTACTCTGGACCGAGAAACACTGAAGCTTTCTTT	CASSYSGPRNTEAFF
TRBV18	few	.	TRBJ2-7	TGTGCCAGCTCACCACAGGGGGACGAGCAGTACTTC	CASSPQGDEQYF
TRBV11-2	few	.	TRBJ2-7	TGTGCCAGCAGCTTAGGACGGGTTATCTCCTACGAGCAGTACTTC	CASSLGRVISYEQYF
TRBV5-1	.	.	TRBJ2-5	TGCGCCAGCAGCCCGACAAGGATGGCACAAGAGACCCAGTACTTC	CASSPTRMAQETQYF
TRBV7-8	few	.	TRBJ2-3	TGTGCCAGCACCCCCGCTCGCGGAGCTAGCACAGATACGCAGTATTTT	CASTPARGASTDTQYF
TRBV19	.	TRBD2	TRBJ2-3	TGTGCCAGTAGTGGACCCGGTCTAGCGGGATCGTATTTT	CASSGPGLAGSYF
TRBV29-1	many	TRBD1	TRBJ2-1	TGCAGCGGCGACAGGGTTGCTGAGCAGTTCTTC	CSGDRVAEQFF
TRBV7-6	.	TRBD2	TRBJ2-3	TGTGCCAGCAGCTTAGGTGGTAGCGGGGTGACAGATACGCAGTATTTT	CASSLGGSGVTDTQYF
TRBV15	few	.	TRBJ1-2	TGTGCCACCAGCAGGGCCCGAAAGTATGGCTACACCTTC	CATSRARKYGYTF
TRBV11-3	few	TRBD2	TRBJ2-3	TGTGCCAGCAGCTCAACTCAGAAGCGGGAGAGCTATGATACGCAGTATTTT	CASSSTQKRESYDTQYF
TRBV7-9	many	.	TRBJ2-3	TGTGCCAGCAGCTTAGGAGGGGCCAGGGCAGATACGCAGTATTTT	CASSLGGARADTQYF
TRBV2	.	.	TRBJ1-4	TGTGCCAGCACTGTAGACAGAGGGACTAATGAAAAACTGTTTTTT	CASTVDRGTNEKLFF
TRBV5-1	few	.	TRBJ2-2	TGCGCCAGCAGACCTCCGTCCACCGGGGAGCTGTTTTTT	CASRPPSTGELFF
TRBV15	few	TRBD2	TRBJ2-5	TGTGCCACCAGCACGCTAGCGGGCGGTGAGACCCAGTACTTC	CATSTLAGGETQYF
TRBV29-1	.	TRBD1	TRBJ2-6	TGCAGCGGGACAGGGGCTGGGGCCAACGTCCTGACTTTC	CSGTGAGANVLTF
TRBV5-4	.	.	TRBJ2-7	TGTGCCAGCAGCGAGCCGACAGGCAACTCCTACGAGCAGTACTTC	CASSEPTGNSYEQYF
TRBV15	.	.	TRBJ1-1	TGTGCCACCAGCAGAGATCTTGGGTCGGTGGGGGTGAACACTGAAGCTTTCTTT	CATSRDLGSVGVNTEAFF
TRBV2	few	TRBD1	TRBJ1-4	TGTGCCATGAACCGGGACAGGGCAACTAATGAAAAACTGTTTTTT	CAMNRDRATNEKLFF
TRBV14	few	TRBD1	TRBJ2-1	TGTGCCAGCAGCCAAGCGACAGGGGGTCCCAACAATGAGCAGTTCTTC	CASSQATGGPNNEQFF
TRBV9	.	.	TRBJ1-1	TGTGCCAGCAGCGTTGGGGGTATCGGCACTGAAGCTTTCTTT	CASSVGGIGTEAFF
TRBV27	.	.	TRBJ2-1	TGTGCCAGCAGTCAACGACCAAACTCGGGGAATGAGCAGTTCTTC	CASSQRPNSGNEQFF
TRBV6-6	few	.	TRBJ2-1	TGTGCCAGCAGTTACTCCGGGGGTAGTTACAATGAGCAGTTCTTC	CASSYSGGSYNEQFF
TRBV29-1	few	.	TRBJ2-5	TGCAGCGTTGGAGCTAATTTATACGAGACCCAGTACTTC	CSVGANLYETQYF
TRBV6-5	.	.	TRBJ1-1	TGTGCCAGCAGTGCGGGTCGGAACACTGAAGCTTTCTTT	CASSAGRNTEAFF
TRBV13	few	TRBD1	TRBJ2-1	TGTGCCAGCAGTCCGGGACAGGGGAGAAGGTTTTCCTACAATGAGCAGTTCTTC	CASSPGQGRRFSYNEQFF
TRBV6-1	.	.	TRBJ2-1	TGTGCCAGCAGTGTGGTAGATGAGCAGTTCTTC	CASSVVDEQFF
TRBV5-1	few	.	TRBJ2-1	TGCGCCAGCAGACGCGGCCTGAGCTCCTACAATGAGCAGTTCTTC	CASRRGLSSYNEQFF
TRBV6-5	once	TRBD1	TRBJ2-1	TGTGCCAGCAGTAGGGGACAGGGGGGCAATGAGCAGTTCTTC	CASSRGQGGNEQFF
TRBV25-1	.	.	TRBJ2-6	TGTGCCAGCAGCCGAACCGGGGGCTCTGGGGCCAACGTCCTGACTTTC	CASSRTGGSGANVLTF
TRBV30	.	.	TRBJ1-5	TGTGCCTGGTCGATGGCCGGTCAGCCCCAGCATTTT	CAWSMAGQPQHF
TRBV2	few	TRBD1	TRBJ1-2	TGTGCCAGCGAGTCAGGGGGATATGGCTACACCTTC	CASESGGYGYTF
TRBV30	.	.	TRBJ2-3	TGTGCCTGGAGGGTACGGAGGGCCACAGATACGCAGTATTTT	CAWRVRRATDTQYF
TRBV13	.	.	TRBJ1-2	TGTGCCAGCAGCCCCCAAAGGTCCAGGGGTAACTATGGCTACACCTTC	CASSPQRSRGNYGYTF